This is a list of T cell receptor beta chains from one sample in a study of cytomegalovirus exposure and HLA in healthy donors. TCRdb's copy holds only in-frame clones and misses some; the assay was immunoSEQ multiplex PCR. The sample carries 140,000 to 150,000 clones, around four fifths recorded once. Sequencing used PBMCs. These receptors came from an older woman in good health and CMV-seropositive. CDR3s include the opening cysteine and the closing phenylalanine or tryptophan. A D gene is named only where the DNA matches it firmly. Clone sizes are given selectively: once, few, many, or a class where the clone is expanded.

CDR3aa: CATSRTVSYNEQFF; CDR3nt: TGTGCCACCAGCCGTACAGTGTCCTACAATGAGCAGTTCTTC; abundance: NA; d_gene: NA; v_gene: TRBV15; len: 14; j_gene: TRBJ2-1
CDR3aa: CASSLTGADTQYF; CDR3nt: TGTGCCAGCAGCCTCACAGGGGCAGATACGCAGTATTTT; abundance: NA; d_gene: TRBD1; v_gene: TRBV7-2; len: 13; j_gene: TRBJ2-3
CDR3aa: CSVETGSEQYF; CDR3nt: TGCAGCGTTGAAACAGGGTCCGAGCAGTACTTC; abundance: NA; d_gene: NA; v_gene: TRBV29-1; len: 11; j_gene: TRBJ2-7
CDR3aa: CASRVSDSTDTQYF; CDR3nt: TGTGCCAGCAGGGTTAGCGATAGTACAGATACGCAGTATTTT; abundance: NA; d_gene: NA; v_gene: TRBV9; len: 14; j_gene: TRBJ2-3
CDR3aa: CASSLIGRGQNTGELFF; CDR3nt: TGTGCCAGCAGCTTAATCGGGAGGGGACAGAACACCGGGGAGCTGTTTTTT; abundance: NA; d_gene: TRBD2; v_gene: TRBV7-3; len: 17; j_gene: TRBJ2-2
CDR3aa: CASSFQLAYEQYF; CDR3nt: TGTGCCAGCAGTTTCCAACTAGCTTACGAGCAGTACTTC; abundance: NA; d_gene: NA; v_gene: TRBV27; len: 13; j_gene: TRBJ2-7
CDR3aa: CASSQDPTGGSYEQYF; CDR3nt: TGCGCCAGCAGCCAAGACCCCACAGGGGGCTCCTACGAGCAGTACTTC; abundance: NA; d_gene: TRBD1; v_gene: TRBV4-3; len: 16; j_gene: TRBJ2-7
CDR3aa: CASSSSLSGSFYEQYF; CDR3nt: TGTGCCAGCAGCTCCTCGCTTAGCGGGAGCTTTTACGAGCAGTACTTC; abundance: NA; d_gene: TRBD2; v_gene: TRBV5-6; len: 16; j_gene: TRBJ2-7
CDR3aa: CASSLGSGQPDTQYF; CDR3nt: TGTGCCAGCAGTTTGGGATCGGGACAGCCAGATACGCAGTATTTT; abundance: NA; d_gene: TRBD1; v_gene: TRBV28; len: 15; j_gene: TRBJ2-3
CDR3aa: CASSGLAATGELFF; CDR3nt: TGTGCCAGCTCAGGACTAGCGGCCACCGGGGAGCTGTTTTTT; abundance: NA; d_gene: TRBD2; v_gene: TRBV18; len: 14; j_gene: TRBJ2-2
CDR3aa: CASSLARGSEAFF; CDR3nt: TGTGCCAGCAGCTTAGCCCGGGGTTCTGAAGCTTTCTTT; abundance: NA; d_gene: NA; v_gene: TRBV11-1; len: 13; j_gene: TRBJ1-1
CDR3aa: CASSLGTGRNYEQYF; CDR3nt: TGTGCCAGCAGCTTAGGGACGGGGAGGAACTACGAGCAGTACTTC; abundance: once; d_gene: NA; v_gene: TRBV7-2; len: 15; j_gene: TRBJ2-7
CDR3aa: CASSRDRGEAFF; CDR3nt: TGTGCCAGCAGCAGGGACAGGGGGGAAGCTTTCTTT; abundance: few; d_gene: TRBD1; v_gene: TRBV7-2; len: 12; j_gene: TRBJ1-1
CDR3aa: CASSSVGSTRDEQYF; CDR3nt: TGCGCCAGCAGCTCGGTTGGTTCTACGCGCGACGAGCAGTACTTC; abundance: NA; d_gene: NA; v_gene: TRBV4-1; len: 15; j_gene: TRBJ2-7
CDR3aa: CASSRDGGQETQYF; CDR3nt: TGTGCCAGCAGCCGCGATGGAGGTCAAGAGACCCAGTACTTC; abundance: few; d_gene: NA; v_gene: TRBV11-3; len: 14; j_gene: TRBJ2-5
CDR3aa: CASSLDYLEQYF; CDR3nt: TGCGCCAGCAGCTTGGATTACCTCGAGCAGTACTTC; abundance: once; d_gene: NA; v_gene: TRBV5-1; len: 12; j_gene: TRBJ2-7
CDR3aa: CATSLSPGIQYF; CDR3nt: TGTGCCACCAGCCTCTCGCCGGGCATTCAGTACTTC; abundance: NA; d_gene: NA; v_gene: TRBV15; len: 12; j_gene: TRBJ2-4
CDR3aa: CASTTSGTTNTEAFF; CDR3nt: TGTGCCAGCACCACTTCCGGGACAACGAACACTGAAGCTTTCTTT; abundance: NA; d_gene: NA; v_gene: TRBV28; len: 15; j_gene: TRBJ1-1
CDR3aa: CASSEYGGAGSPLHF; CDR3nt: TGTGCCAGCAGTGAATATGGGGGGGCCGGTTCACCCCTCCACTTT; abundance: NA; d_gene: NA; v_gene: TRBV25-1; len: 15; j_gene: TRBJ1-6